The 10 T cell receptor beta chains in this list originate from one sample, sequenced in a study of a mutant IDH1 vaccine in newly diagnosed glioma. Profiling relied on immunoSEQ multiplex PCR, and the TCRdb table lists in-frame clones only, not all of them. The table shows approximately 62,000 clones, with roughly 85% occurring only once. These TCRs' antigens remain unknown. Time point meaning: week 23, last vaccination. Doses consisted of 300 ug of mutant IDH1 20-mer peptide each, paired with topical imiquimod. The input for sequencing was PBMCs, taken from a glioma patient whose treatment included an IDH1 peptide vaccine. The receptors were gathered from a man aged 30 to 45 with glioma.

The chain employs TRBV19 and TRBJ2-1, with 7 bases lining up with TRBD1. Trimming cost V 7 bases and J 0 bases; bases outside gene matches: 3. Germline CDR1 and CDR2: LNHDA and SQIVND (reference sequence). The CDR3 loop spans 14 amino acids. CDR3 nucleotides: TGTGCCAGTACGGCAGGGGGCTCCTACAATGAGCAGTTCTTC. This gives the protein CASTAGGSYNEQFF.

The chain couples TRBV5-4 to TRBJ1-1; tentatively, D is TRBD1 (5 bases). The CDR3 extends over 13 amino acids. Trimming pared 0 bases from V and 4 bases from J, leaving 7 bases between. Germline CDR1 reads SGHNT; CDR2 reads YYREEE (reference sequence). The chain's CDR3 is CASSLGGSTEAFF. In nucleotides, the CDR3 is TGTGCCAGCAGCTTGGGGGGGAGCACTGAAGCTTTCTTT. Looking up the rest from reference TRBV5-4 and TRBJ1-1 gives the full variable domain: ETGVTQSPTHLIKTRGQQVTLRCSSQSGHNTVSWYQQALGQGPQFIFQYYREEENGRGNFPPRFSGLQFPNYSSELNVNALELDDSALYLCASSLGGSTEAFFGQGTRLTVV.

The chain couples TRBV2 to TRBJ1-2; TRBD1 matches at 7 bases. The CDR3 sequence is 15 residues long. J was trimmed by 5 bases and V by 0 bases; bases with no gene match: 6. The germline V gene has CDR1 SNHLY and CDR2 FYNNEI. CDR3 residues: CASSEADRRRYGYTF. The CDR3, as DNA: TGTGCCAGCAGTGAAGCGGACAGGAGAAGGTATGGCTACACCTTC.

The genes are TRBV19 and TRBJ2-3; 7 bases fit TRBD1. Germline V gene data show CDR1 as LNHDA and CDR2 as SQIVND (reference sequence). This CDR3 has 16 residues. Unmatched junction bases numbered 4, after V lost 1 base and J lost 0 bases. Here the CDR3 DNA reads TGTGCCAGTAGTATAGGGACAGGCCCTAGCACAGATACGCAGTATTTT. Its protein is CASSIGTGPSTDTQYF.

The V gene is TRBV6-5, the J gene TRBJ1-4, with 10 bases identical to TRBD1. Germline loops: CDR1 MNHEY, CDR2 SVGAGI. V lost 6 bases to trimming and J lost 5 bases; unmatched junction nucleotides: 6. CDR3 length: 15 residues. The CDR3 DNA sequence: TGTGCCAGCAGCTCCGGGACAGGGGAGAATGAAAAACTGTTTTTT. Amino acid sequence: CASSSGTGENEKLFF.

This chain uses TRBV11-2 with TRBJ2-3; D remains ambiguous. Trimming left V 0 bases short and J 2 bases short, with 9 bases between. Germline V gene lookup returns CDR1 SGHAT and CDR2 FQNNGV. This CDR3 is 15 amino acids long. CDR3 residues: CASSLDLRNTDTQYF. The CDR3 DNA is TGTGCCAGCAGCTTAGATCTCCGGAACACAGATACGCAGTATTTT.

The chain uses TRBV11-2 and TRBJ1-4, with D unclear. Trimming left V 4 bases short and J 1 base short, with 10 bases between. Looked up from germline, CDR1 is SGHAT and CDR2 is FQNNGV. This CDR3 is built from 15 residues. The CDR3: CASSSTGGTNEKLFF. As DNA, the CDR3 is TGTGCCAGCAGCTCCACGGGTGGAACTAATGAAAAACTGTTTTTT.

V is TRBV7-9 and J is TRBJ1-1; D is perhaps TRBD1 (6 bases). The V gene's germline CDR1 is SEHNR and CDR2 FQNEAQ (reference sequence). The CDR3 contains 16 residues. V was pared by 3 bases and J by 1 base, with 15 bases between. CDR3 protein: CASSLGRGDWNTEAFF. In DNA, the CDR3 is TGTGCCAGCAGCTTGGGGAGGGGGGATTGGAACACTGAAGCTTTCTTT.

This chain connects TRBV27 to TRBJ1-1; D is unresolved. The germline V gene has CDR1 MNHEY and CDR2 SMNVEV (reference sequence). Trimming removed 2 bases from V and 5 bases from J, with 12 bases in between. There are 14 residues in the CDR3. The CDR3 spells CASSLPGSATEAFF. Here the CDR3 DNA reads TGTGCCAGCAGTTTACCGGGGTCGGCGACTGAAGCTTTCTTT.

The chain carries TRBV14 and TRBJ2-1; maybe TRBD2 (5 bases). V dropped 4 bases and J dropped 6 bases, with 25 bases sitting between them. Germline V CDR1 and CDR2: SGHDN, FVKESK. This CDR3 contains 18 residues. CDR3 coding DNA: TGTGCCAGCAGCCCAGAGCCCCCGTGGGGTGGCGCGGGCAATGAGCAGTTCTTC. As protein: CASSPEPPWGGAGNEQFF. Drawing the rest from reference TRBV14 and TRBJ2-1, the complete variable domain is EAGVTQFPSHSVIEKGQTVTLRCDPISGHDNLYWYRRVMGKEIKFLLHFVKESKQDESGMPNNRFLAERTGGTYSTLKVQPAELEDSGVYFCASSPEPPWGGAGNEQFFGPGTRLTVL.